This T cell receptor (beta chain) was obtained from a study of CD8 T cells in Susac syndrome. The study's findings and limits: As the study acknowledged, the number of individuals in its TCR sequencing and HLA analysis was relatively small.

About this clonotype itself: No antigen is known for it.

With random hexamers, 0.5 to 1 ug RNA was reverse transcribed. The amplification used immunoSEQ multiplex PCR on TCR beta CDR3; it spanned 54 Vbeta and 13 Jbeta. TCRdb re-analysed the immunoSEQ multiplex PCR reads in MiXCR, keeping a single row per CDR3 protein. The repertoire has 250,000 to 300,000 distinct CDR3 sequences, approximately 90% of them found once; the top ten carry 0.18%. There are 17 residues in the CDR3. V was cut by 2 bases and J by 4 bases, with 21 bases left in between. Germline-derived CDR1 and CDR2 are MNHEY and SMNVEV (reference sequence). TCR beta sequencing was performed on blood CD8+ and CD4+ T cells. The CD8+ and CD4+ T cells were negatively isolated, with the TEMRA cells enriched by FACS.

Sequencing was carried out using CD8+ T cells from PBMCs. The chain uses TRBV27 and TRBJ2-7; TRBD1 is a possible D gene (7 bases). The receptor was isolated from a human donor with multiple sclerosis. The CDR3: CASSLIGFGGTAYEQYF. The CDR3 nucleotides are TGTGCCAGCAGTTTAATTGGTTTTGGCGGGACAGCATACGAGCAGTACTTC.